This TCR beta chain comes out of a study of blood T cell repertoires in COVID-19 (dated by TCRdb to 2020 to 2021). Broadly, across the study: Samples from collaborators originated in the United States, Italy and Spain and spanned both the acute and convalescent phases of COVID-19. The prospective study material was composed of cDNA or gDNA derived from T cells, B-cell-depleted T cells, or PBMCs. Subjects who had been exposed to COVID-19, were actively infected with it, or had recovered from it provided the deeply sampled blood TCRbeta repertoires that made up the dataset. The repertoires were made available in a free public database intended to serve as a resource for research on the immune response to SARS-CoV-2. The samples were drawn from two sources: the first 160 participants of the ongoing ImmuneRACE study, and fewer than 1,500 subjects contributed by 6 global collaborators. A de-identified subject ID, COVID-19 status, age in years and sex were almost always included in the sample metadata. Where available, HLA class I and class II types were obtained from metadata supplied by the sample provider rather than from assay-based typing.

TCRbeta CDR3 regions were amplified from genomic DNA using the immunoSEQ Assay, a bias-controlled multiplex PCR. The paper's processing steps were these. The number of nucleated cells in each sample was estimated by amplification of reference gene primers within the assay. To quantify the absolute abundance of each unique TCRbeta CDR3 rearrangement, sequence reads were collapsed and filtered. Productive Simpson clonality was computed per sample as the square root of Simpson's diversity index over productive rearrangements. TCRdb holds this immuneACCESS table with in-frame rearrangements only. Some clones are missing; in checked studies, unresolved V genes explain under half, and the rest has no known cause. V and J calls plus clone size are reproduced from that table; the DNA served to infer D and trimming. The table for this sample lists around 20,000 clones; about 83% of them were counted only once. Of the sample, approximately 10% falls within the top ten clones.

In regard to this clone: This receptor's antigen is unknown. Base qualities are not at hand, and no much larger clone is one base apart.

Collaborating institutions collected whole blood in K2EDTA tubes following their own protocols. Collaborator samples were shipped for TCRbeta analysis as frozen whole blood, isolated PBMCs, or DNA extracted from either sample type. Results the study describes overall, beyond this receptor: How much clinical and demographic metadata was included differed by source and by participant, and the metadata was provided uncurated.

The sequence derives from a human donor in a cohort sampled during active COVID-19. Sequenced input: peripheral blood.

CDR3 loop: CASSQTAQNTEAFF. At the DNA level, the sequence is TGTGCCAGCAGCCAGACAGCACAGAACACTGAAGCTTTCTTT. The V and J genes are TRBV3-1 (or the pseudogene TRBV3-2) and TRBJ1-1; the D gene is perhaps TRBD1, from 5 matching bases. The CDR3 contains 14 residues, cysteine and phenylalanine counted. Only the CDR3 portion is preserved as DNA: 42 bases, with reading frame beginning at the first base. CDR1 is given as LGHDT and CDR2 as YNNKEL, both from the germline V gene (reference sequence). V is clipped by 3 bases and J by 1 base, and the sequence between their germline boundaries is 9 bases long.